These 2 T cell receptor beta chains share one sample of origin, sequenced in a study of molecular identifiers for immune sequencing clone quantification. TCRdb independently ran MiXCR on the PCR reads; one entry per CDR3 protein. Of fewer than 70,000 distinct CDR3 sequences in the sample, 15% to 20% are singletons; the top ten hold approximately 1.5%. Sequenced material: naive CD8+ T cells from blood, with Jurkat cell RNA spiked in. The sample's subset: FACS-sorted CD8+CD4-CCR7+CD45RA+ naive T cells. These receptors originate from a human donor in good health. Some libraries in this study had Jurkat cell RNA spiked in.

Of note for this clonotype: It may be a read error: a sequence one base away is much more abundant. The chain couples TRBV7-9 to TRBJ1-4, with 8 bases fitting TRBD1. Germline lookup yields CDR1 SEHNR and CDR2 FQNEAQ (reference sequence). The CDR3 length is 16 residues. Written as DNA, the CDR3 is TGTGCCAGCAGCTCTACCGAGGACAGGGAGAGTGAAAAACCGTTTTTT. Protein: CASSSTEDRESEKPFF.

Note on this clonotype: Possible read error: a much larger clone is one base away. The chain couples TRBV19 to TRBJ2-4, with 8 positions matching TRBD1. V was clipped by 5 bases and J by 5 bases; unmatched bases: 5. This CDR3 contains 14 residues. Germline V CDR1 and CDR2: LNHDA, SQIVND (reference sequence). CDR3 sequence reads: CASSPRGPENIQYF. The CDR3 coding sequence is TGTGCCAGTAGTCCCAGGGGGCCCGAAAACATTCAGTACTTC.